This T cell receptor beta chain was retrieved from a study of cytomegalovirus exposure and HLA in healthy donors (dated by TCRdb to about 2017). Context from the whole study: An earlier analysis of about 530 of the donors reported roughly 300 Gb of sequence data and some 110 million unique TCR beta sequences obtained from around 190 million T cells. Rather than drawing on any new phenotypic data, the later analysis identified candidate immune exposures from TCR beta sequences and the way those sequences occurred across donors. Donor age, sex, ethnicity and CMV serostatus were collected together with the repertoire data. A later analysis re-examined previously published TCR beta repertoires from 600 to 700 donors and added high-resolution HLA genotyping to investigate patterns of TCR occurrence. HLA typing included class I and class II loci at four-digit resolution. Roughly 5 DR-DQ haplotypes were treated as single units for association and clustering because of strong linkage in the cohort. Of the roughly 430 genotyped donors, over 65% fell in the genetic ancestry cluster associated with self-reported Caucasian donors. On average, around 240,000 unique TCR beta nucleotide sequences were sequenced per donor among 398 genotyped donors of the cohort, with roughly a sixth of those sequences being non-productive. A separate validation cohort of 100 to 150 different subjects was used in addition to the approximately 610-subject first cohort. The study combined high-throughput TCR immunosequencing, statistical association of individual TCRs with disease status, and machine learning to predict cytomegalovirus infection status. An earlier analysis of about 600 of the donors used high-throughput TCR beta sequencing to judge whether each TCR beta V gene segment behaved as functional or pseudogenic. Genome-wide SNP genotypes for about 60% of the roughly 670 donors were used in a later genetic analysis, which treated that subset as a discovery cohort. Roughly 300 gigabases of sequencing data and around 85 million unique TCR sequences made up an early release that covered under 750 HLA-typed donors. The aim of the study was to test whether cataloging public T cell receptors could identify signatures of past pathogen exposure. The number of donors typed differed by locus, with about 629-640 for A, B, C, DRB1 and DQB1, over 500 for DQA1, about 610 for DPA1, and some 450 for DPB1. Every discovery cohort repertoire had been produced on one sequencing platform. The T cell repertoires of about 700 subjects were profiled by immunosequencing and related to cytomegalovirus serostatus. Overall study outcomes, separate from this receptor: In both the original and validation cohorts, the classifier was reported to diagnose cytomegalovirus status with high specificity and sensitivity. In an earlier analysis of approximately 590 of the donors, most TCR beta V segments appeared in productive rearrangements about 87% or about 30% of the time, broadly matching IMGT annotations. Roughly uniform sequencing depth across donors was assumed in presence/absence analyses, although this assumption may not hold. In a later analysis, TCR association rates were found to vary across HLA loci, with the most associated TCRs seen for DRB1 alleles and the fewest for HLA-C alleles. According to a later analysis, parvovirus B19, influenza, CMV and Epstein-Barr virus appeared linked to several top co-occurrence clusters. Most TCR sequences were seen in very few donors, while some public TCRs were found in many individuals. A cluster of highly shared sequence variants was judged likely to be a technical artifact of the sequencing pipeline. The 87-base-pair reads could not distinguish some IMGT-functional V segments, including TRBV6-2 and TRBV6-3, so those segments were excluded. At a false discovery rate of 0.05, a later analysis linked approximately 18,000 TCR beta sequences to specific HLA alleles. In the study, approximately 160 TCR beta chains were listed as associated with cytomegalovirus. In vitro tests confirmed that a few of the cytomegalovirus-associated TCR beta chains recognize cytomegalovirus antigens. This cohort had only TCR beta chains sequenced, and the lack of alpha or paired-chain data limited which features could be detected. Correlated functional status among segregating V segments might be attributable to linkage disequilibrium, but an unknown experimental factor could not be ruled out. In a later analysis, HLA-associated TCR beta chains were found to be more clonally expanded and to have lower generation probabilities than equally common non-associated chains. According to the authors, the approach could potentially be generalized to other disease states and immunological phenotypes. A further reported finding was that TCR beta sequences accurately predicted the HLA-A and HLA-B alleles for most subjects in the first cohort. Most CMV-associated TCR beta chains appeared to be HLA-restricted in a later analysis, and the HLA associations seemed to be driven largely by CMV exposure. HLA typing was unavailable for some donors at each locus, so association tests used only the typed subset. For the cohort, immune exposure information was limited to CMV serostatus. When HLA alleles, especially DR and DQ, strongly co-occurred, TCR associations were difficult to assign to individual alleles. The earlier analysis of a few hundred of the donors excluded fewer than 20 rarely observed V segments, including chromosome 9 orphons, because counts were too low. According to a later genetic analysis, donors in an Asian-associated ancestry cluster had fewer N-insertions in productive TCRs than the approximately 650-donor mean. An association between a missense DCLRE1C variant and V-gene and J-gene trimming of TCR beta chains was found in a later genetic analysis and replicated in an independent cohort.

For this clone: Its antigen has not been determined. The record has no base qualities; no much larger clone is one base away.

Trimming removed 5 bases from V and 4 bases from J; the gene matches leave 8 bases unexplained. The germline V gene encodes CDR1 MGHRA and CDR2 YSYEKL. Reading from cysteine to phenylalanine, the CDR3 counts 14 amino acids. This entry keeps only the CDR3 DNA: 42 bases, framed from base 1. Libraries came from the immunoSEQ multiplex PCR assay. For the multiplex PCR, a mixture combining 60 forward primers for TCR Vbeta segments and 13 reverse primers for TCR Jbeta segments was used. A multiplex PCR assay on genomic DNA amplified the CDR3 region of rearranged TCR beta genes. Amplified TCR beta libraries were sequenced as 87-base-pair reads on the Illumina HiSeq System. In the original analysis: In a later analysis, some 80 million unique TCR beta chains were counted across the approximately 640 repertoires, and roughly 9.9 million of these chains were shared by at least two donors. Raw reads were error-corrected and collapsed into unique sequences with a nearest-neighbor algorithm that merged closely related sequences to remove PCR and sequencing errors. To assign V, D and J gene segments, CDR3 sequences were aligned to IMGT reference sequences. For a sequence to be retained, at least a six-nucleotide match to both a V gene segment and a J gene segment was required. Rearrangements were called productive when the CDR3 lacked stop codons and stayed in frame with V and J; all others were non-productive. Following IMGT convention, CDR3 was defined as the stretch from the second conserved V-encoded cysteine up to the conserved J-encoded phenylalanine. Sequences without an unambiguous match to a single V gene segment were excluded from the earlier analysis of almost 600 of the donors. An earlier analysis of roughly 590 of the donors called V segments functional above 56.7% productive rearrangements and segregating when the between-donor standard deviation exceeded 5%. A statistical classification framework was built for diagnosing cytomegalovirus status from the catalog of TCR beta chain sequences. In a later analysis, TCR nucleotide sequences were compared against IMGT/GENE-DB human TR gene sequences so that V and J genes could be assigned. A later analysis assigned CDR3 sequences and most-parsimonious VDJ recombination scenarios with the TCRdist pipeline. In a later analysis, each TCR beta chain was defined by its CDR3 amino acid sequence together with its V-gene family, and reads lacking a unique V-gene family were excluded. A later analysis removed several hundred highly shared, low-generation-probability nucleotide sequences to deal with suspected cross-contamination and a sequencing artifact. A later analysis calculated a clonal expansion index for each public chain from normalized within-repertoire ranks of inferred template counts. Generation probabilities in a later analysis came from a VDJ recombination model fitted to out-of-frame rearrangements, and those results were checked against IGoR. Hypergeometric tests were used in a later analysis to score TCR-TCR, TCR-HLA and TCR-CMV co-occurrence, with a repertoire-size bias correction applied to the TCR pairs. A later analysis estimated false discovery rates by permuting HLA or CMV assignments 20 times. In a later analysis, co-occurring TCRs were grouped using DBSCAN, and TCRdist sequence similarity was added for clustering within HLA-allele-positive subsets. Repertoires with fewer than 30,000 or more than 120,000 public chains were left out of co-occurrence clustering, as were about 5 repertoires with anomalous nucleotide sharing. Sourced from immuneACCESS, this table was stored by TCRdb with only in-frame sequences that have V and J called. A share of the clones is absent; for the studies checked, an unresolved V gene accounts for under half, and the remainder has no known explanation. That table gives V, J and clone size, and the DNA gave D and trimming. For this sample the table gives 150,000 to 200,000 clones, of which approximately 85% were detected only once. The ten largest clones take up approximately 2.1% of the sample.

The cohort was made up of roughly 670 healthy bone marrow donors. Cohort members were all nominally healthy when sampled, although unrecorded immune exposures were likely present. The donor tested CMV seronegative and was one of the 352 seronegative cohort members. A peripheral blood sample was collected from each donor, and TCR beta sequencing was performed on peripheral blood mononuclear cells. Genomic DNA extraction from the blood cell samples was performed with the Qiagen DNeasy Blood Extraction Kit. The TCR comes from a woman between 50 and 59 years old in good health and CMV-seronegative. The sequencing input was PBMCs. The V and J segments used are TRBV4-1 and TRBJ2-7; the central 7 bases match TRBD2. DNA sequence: TGCGCCAGCAGCAAAGGGGCTAGCGGATACGAGCAGTACTTC. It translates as CASSKGASGYEQYF.